This note documents a single TCR beta chain sequence. Antigen specificity is unknown. PCR used 60 Vbeta primers and 13 Jbeta primers. Profiled with immunoSEQ multiplex PCR; TCRdb holds only in-frame clones, not every one. The profile shows approximately 140,000 clones, 80% of them singletons. The source of the sample is a study of cytomegalovirus exposure and HLA in healthy donors. Findings and limits, study-wide: A missense DCLRE1C variant was associated with V- and J-gene trimming of TCR beta chains in a later analysis, and an independent cohort replicated the association. For cytomegalovirus status, the classifier reportedly gave diagnoses with high specificity and sensitivity. CMV antigen specificity of a few CMV-associated chains was confirmed in vitro. Accurate prediction of most subjects' HLA-A and HLA-B alleles from TCR beta sequences was reported.

V was clipped by 7 bases and J by 2 bases, with 12 bases between them. Germline assignment: CDR1 MDHEN and CDR2 SYDVKM. There are 14 residues in the CDR3. The V call is TRBV28, the J call TRBJ1-5; a possible D gene is TRBD1 (6 bases). This TCR was sampled from a middle-aged woman in good health and CMV-seronegative. What was sequenced was PBMCs. DNA of the CDR3: TGTGCCAGCACCTCACAGGGAGGCAATCAGCCCCAGCATTTT. This gives the protein CASTSQGGNQPQHF.